This T cell receptor beta chain is drawn from a study of response to subunit inactivated influenza vaccine. From the RT-PCR reads, TCRdb called clonotypes with MiXCR, one entry per CDR3 protein. The repertoire includes 500,000 to 600,000 distinct CDR3 sequences, 10% to 12% of them detected once, and approximately 10% sits in the top ten. Germline CDR1 reads LNHDA; CDR2 reads SQIVND (reference sequence). The CDR3 runs to 14 residues. Germline trimming cut 3 bases from V and 3 bases from J; bases unmatched to any gene: 4. The same data also contributed to another study, on T cells expressing NK-cell markers. That paper states: Production of TCR beta cDNA relied on 5'RACE template switching with UMIs. The TCR beta repertoires originated in sorted CD3+CD56+NKG2C+, CD3+CD56+NKG2C- and CD3+CD56-NKG2C+ T cells. Sorting was restricted to alpha-beta TCR T cells by an anti-gamma-delta TCR antibody in several experiments.

Material: PBMCs from blood, obtained on the day of vaccination. This rearrangement joins TRBV19 to TRBJ2-7; TRBD2 agrees at 8 bases. This clonotype was obtained from a man aged 45-60 years who received an inactivated influenza vaccine. CDR3: CASSIAGTSYEQYF. The CDR3 DNA reads TGTGCCAGTAGTATTGCCGGGACTAGCTACGAGCAGTACTTC. Together with reference TRBV19 and TRBJ2-7, the CDR3 gives the full variable domain: DGGITQSPKYLFRKEGQNVTLSCEQNLNHDAMYWYRQDPGQGLRLIYYSQIVNDFQKGDIAEGYSVSREKKESFPLTVTSAQKNPTAFYLCASSIAGTSYEQYFGPGTRLTVT.